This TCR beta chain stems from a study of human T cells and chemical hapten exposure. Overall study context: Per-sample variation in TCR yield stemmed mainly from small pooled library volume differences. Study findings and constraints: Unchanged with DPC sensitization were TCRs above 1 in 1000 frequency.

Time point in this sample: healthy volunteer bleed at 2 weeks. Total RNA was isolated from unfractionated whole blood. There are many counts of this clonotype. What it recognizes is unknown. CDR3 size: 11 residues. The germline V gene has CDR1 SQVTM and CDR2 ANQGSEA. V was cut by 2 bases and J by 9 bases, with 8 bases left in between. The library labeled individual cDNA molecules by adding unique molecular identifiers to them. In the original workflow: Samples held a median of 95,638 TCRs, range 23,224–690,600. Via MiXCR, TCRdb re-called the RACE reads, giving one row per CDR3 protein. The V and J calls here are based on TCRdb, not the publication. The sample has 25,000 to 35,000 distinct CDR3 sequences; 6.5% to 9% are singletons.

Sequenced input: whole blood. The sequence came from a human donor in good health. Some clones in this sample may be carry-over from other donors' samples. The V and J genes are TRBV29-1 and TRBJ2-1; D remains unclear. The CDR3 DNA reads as TGCAGCGTTGAAAACATCGGTGAGCAGTTCTTC. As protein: CSVENIGEQFF.